The following is a TCR beta chain sequence with its context. The antigen is undetermined. Trimming cost V 5 bases and J 5 bases; bases outside gene matches: 10. The CDR3 has 15 residues. CDR1 is SGHAT, CDR2 FQNNGV, per germline. The record originates from a study of identical twins. Study-level findings and limits: Insertions were reduced in abundant cord blood beta clonotypes but not in memory repertoires.

A template switching step contributed a universal primer site, while unique molecular identifiers were present in the cDNA. In TCRdb, the 5' RACE reads were re-called with MiXCR into one record per CDR3 protein. Here the sample spans around 290,000 distinct CDR3 sequences, roughly 10% being singletons. The sample was also linked to a second study, of yellow fever vaccine responses in identical twins.

The sequence was collected from a young woman in good health. The sample comprised CD8+ T cells sorted from blood. The chain recombines TRBV11-2 with TRBJ2-5, with 8 bases matching TRBD2. DNA for the CDR3: TGTGCCAGCAGCGGGACTAGTTTTGAGGGGGAGACCCAGTACTTC. Its translation is CASSGTSFEGETQYF. The full variable domain, rest sourced from reference TRBV11-2 and TRBJ2-5, is EAGVAQSPRYKIIEKRQSVAFWCNPISGHATLYWYQQILGQGPKLLIQFQNNGVVDDSQLPKDRFSAERLKGVDSTLKIQPAKLEDSAVYLCASSGTSFEGETQYFGPGTRLLVL.